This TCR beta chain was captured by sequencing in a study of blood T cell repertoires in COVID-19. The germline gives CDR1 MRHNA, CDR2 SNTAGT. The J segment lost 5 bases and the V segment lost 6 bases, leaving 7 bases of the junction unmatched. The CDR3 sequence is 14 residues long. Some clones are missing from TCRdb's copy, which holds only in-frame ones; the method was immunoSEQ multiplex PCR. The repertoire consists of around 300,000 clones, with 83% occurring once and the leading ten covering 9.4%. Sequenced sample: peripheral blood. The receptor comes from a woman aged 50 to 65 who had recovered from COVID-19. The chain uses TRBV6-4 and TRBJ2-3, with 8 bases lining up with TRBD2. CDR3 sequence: CASSPGGAQDTQYF. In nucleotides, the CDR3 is TGTGCCAGCAGCCCCGGGGGGGCCCAAGATACGCAGTATTTT.